This TCR beta chain stems from a study of T-cell memory formation after mild COVID-19. In TCRdb, the 5' RACE reads were re-called with MiXCR into one record per CDR3 protein. The sample holds 40,000 to 60,000 distinct CDR3 sequences, approximately 9% seen once. The TCR comes from an adult woman who had mild COVID-19 (a few samples of this study predate the infection). Cell type and time point are not known. The specimen was PBMCs or a T cell subset sorted from them (not recorded which).

The CDR3 region is CASTKGGSVRPEAFF. Here the CDR3 DNA reads TGTGCCAGTACCAAGGGGGGCTCGGTCCGTCCTGAAGCTTTCTTT. The chain couples TRBV19 to TRBJ1-1, with D possibly being TRBD1 (6 bases). CDR3 length equals 15 residues. Germline CDR1 is LNHDA and CDR2 is SQIVND (reference sequence). The V end lost 7 bases, the J end lost 6 bases, and 21 bases lay between the germline ends.